The 31 T cell receptor beta chains below were found in one sample sequenced in a study of post-analysis software for immune sequencing data. Findings and caveats of the study: About 5 TRBV segments occurring more often in patients than controls included TRBV5-6, TRBV5-1 and TRBV20-1.

The TCR beta cDNA libraries carried unique molecular identifiers. TCRdb called the PCR reads again in MiXCR, with one record for every CDR3 protein. The sample shows hundreds of thousands of distinct CDR3 sequences, roughly 27% of them seen only once. Their antigens are not known. Sequencing was carried out using blood. The receptors originated from a girl aged 10 to 17 with multiple sclerosis.

Notes on this clonotype: The CDR3 does not close with the conserved phenylalanine or tryptophan, likely indicating a read error. The rearrangement links TRBV20-1 to TRBJ1-5, with D possibly TRBD1 on 5 matching bases. The CDR3 is 16 residues long. Trimming removed 1 base from V and 6 bases from J, with 19 bases in between. The germline V gene encodes CDR1 DFQATT and CDR2 SNEGSKA (reference sequence). The DNA of the CDR3 is TGCAGTGCTAGAGTCGGTAGGGGCGGGTCGACTCAGCCCCAGCATGTT. It encodes CSARVGRGGSTQPQHV.

The chain has TRBV11-2 and TRBJ2-4; D is perhaps TRBD1 (5 bases). The end of the DNA is better explained by TRBJ2-5, so the J call may be wrong. The CDR3 covers 15 residues. Germline loops: CDR1 SGHAT, CDR2 FQNNGV. The CDR3 protein is CASSAPPVGAKTQYF. The CDR3 DNA follows: TGTGCCAGCAGCGCCCCCCCGGTAGGGGCGAAGACCCAGTACTTC.

The chain is built from TRBV5-1 and TRBJ1-1; D unclear. Germline V gives CDR1 SGHRS, CDR2 YFSETQ. The CDR3 has 16 residues. The V end was cut by 3 bases, the J end by 11 bases, with 26 bases between. CDR3 in amino acids: CASSSGTTQTTGGAFF. The CDR3 region has the DNA TGCGCCAGCAGCTCCGGAACCACCCAAACTACGGGAGGGGCTTTCTTT.

The V and J genes are TRBV5-1 and TRBJ1-2; D not certain. The CDR3 length is 12 residues. The germline V and J ends were trimmed by 7 bases and 7 bases, with 14 bases remaining between them. Germline CDR1 SGHRS, CDR2 YFSETQ. CDR3 in DNA: TGCGCCAGCCATTCCACTCCTTCTGGCTACACCTTC. It is translated as CASHSTPSGYTF. Drawing the rest from reference TRBV5-1 and TRBJ1-2, the complete variable domain is KAGVTQTPRYLIKTRGQQVTLSCSPISGHRSVSWYQQTPGQGLQFLFEYFSETQRNKGNFPGRFSGRQFSNSRSEMNVSTLELGDSALYLCASHSTPSGYTFGSGTRLTVV.

This chain uses TRBV5-1 with TRBJ2-3; D gene uncertain. The germline CDR1 and CDR2 sequences are SGHRS and YFSETQ. V was cut by 3 bases and J by 0 bases, with 5 bases left in between. The CDR3 is 13 amino acids. CDR3 sequence (DNA): TGCGCCAGCAGCTCTACTAGCACAGATACGCAGTATTTT. Protein: CASSSTSTDTQYF.

The chain joins TRBV12-3 or TRBV12-4 to TRBJ2-7; D ambiguous. The V and J ends lost 5 bases and 0 bases respectively, with 11 bases between them. The length of the CDR3 is 14 residues. The CDR3 bases are TGTGCCAGCAGTAGGTATCCACTCTCCTACGAGCAGTACTTC. Residues: CASSRYPLSYEQYF.

Concerning this clonotype itself: An end of the junction differs from the germline gene, which may be a read error. The chain is built from TRBV7-9 and TRBJ2-5; tentative D call: TRBD2 (6 bases). The CDR3 spans 15 residues. Germline V lookup: CDR1 SEHNR, CDR2 FQNEAQ (reference sequence). CDR3 nucleotides: TGTGCCCGCAGCGGCGGGACTGGGAATCGGGAGACCCAGTACTTC. Its protein is CARSGGTGNRETQYF. Using reference TRBV7-9 and TRBJ2-5 for the parts outside the CDR3, the full variable domain is DTGVSQNPRHKITKRGQNVTFRCDPISEHNRLYWYRQTLGQGPEFLTYFQNEAQLEKSRLLSDRFSAERPKGSFSTLEIQRTEQGDSAMYLCARSGGTGNRETQYFGPGTRLLVL.

V is TRBV20-1 and J is TRBJ2-5; 10 bases fit TRBD2. The length of the CDR3 is 15 residues. V gave up 6 bases and J gave up 0 bases; unmatched junction bases: 7. Per germline, CDR1 DFQATT and CDR2 SNEGSKA (reference sequence). Here the CDR3 reads CSAKASGSYQETQYF. CDR3 sequence (DNA): TGCAGTGCCAAGGCTAGCGGGAGTTACCAAGAGACCCAGTACTTC.

This chain links TRBV20-1 with TRBJ2-4, with a tentative D call TRBD2 (5 bases). V lost 6 bases, J lost 2 bases, and 8 bases lay in between. Germline V lookup: CDR1 DFQATT, CDR2 SNEGSKA (reference sequence). The CDR3 covers 12 residues. The CDR3 region has the DNA TGCAGTGCCGGGAAGACCAAAAACATTCAGTACTTC. Translating it yields CSAGKTKNIQYF.

The J gene is TRBJ2-4, the V gene TRBV4-3; 8 nucleotides agree with TRBD1. The J call may not be correct, given that the DNA end is closer to TRBJ2-7. The CDR3 runs to 16 residues. Germline V gene lookup returns CDR1 LGHNA and CDR2 YSLEER. CDR3 amino acids: CASSQDRGRWVSEQYF. As DNA, the CDR3 is TGCGCCAGCAGCCAAGACAGGGGGCGGTGGGTTAGCGAGCAGTACTTC.

The sample holds a few counts of this clonotype. The rearrangement joins TRBV5-1 to TRBJ2-5; 14 nucleotides line up with TRBD2. Trimming at V came to 3 bases and at J to 5 bases, leaving 3 bases not matched to a gene. The CDR3 covers 15 residues. The germline V gene encodes CDR1 SGHRS and CDR2 YFSETQ. The chain's CDR3 is CASSSTSGGAETQYF. CDR3 coding DNA: TGCGCCAGCAGCTCGACTAGCGGGGGGGCGGAGACCCAGTACTTC. The full variable domain, its missing parts supplied by reference TRBV5-1 and TRBJ2-5, is KAGVTQTPRYLIKTRGQQVTLSCSPISGHRSVSWYQQTPGQGLQFLFEYFSETQRNKGNFPGRFSGRQFSNSRSEMNVSTLELGDSALYLCASSSTSGGAETQYFGPGTRLLVL.

This chain uses TRBV12-3 or TRBV12-4 with TRBJ2-5, with TRBD1 matching 7 bases. The CDR3 totals 15 residues. After removal of 4 bases from V and 4 bases from J, the junction contained 9 bases not matched to a gene. CDR3 sequence reads: CASSSRQGKGETQYF. As DNA, the CDR3 is TGTGCCAGCAGTTCCCGACAGGGAAAGGGAGAGACCCAGTACTTC.

The chain couples TRBV10-1 to TRBJ2-3, with D uncertain. The germline V gene encodes CDR1 WNHNN and CDR2 SYGVQD (reference sequence). V lost 3 bases and J 4 bases, leaving 14 bases between the germline ends. The CDR3 extends over 15 amino acids. The CDR3, as DNA: TGCGCCAGCAGTGACCCCCGGCAGGACGCAGATACGCAGTATTTT. This translates into CASSDPRQDADTQYF.

The genes are TRBV7-2 and TRBJ2-7, with TRBD2 matching 14 bases. The length of the CDR3 is 12 residues. The V gene end was trimmed by 10 bases and the J gene end by 7 bases; junction bases not matched to a gene: 3. Germline-derived CDR1 and CDR2 are SGHTA and FQGNSA. CDR3 sequence reads: CATGLAGGEQYF. CDR3 nucleotide sequence: TGTGCCACCGGACTAGCGGGAGGAGAGCAGTACTTC.

The chain combines TRBV9 with TRBJ2-3, with 7 bases lining up with TRBD2. V lost 3 bases and J lost 0; bases outside the gene matches: 4. The CDR3 contains 15 residues. From germline, CDR1 is SGDLS and CDR2 YYNGEE. Here the CDR3 reads CASSARGDSTDTQYF. In DNA form, the CDR3 reads TGTGCCAGCAGCGCCCGGGGGGACAGCACAGATACGCAGTATTTT.

In its sample, this clonotype was seen a few times. The chain employs TRBV20-1 and TRBJ2-7; 11 bases are a match to TRBD2. Losses at the gene ends were 7 bases for V and 7 bases for J; bases not matched to a gene: 12. The CDR3 extends over 14 amino acids. In germline, CDR1 is DFQATT, CDR2 SNEGSKA (reference sequence). CDR3 protein: CSVPTSGRAYEQYF. As DNA, the CDR3 is TGCAGTGTCCCTACTAGCGGGAGAGCTTATGAGCAGTACTTC.

This clonotype appeared a few times. DNA of the CDR3: TGTGCCAGCAGCTTATTGCTACTAGCGGGAGGACCCATGCAAGATACGCAGTATTTT. Protein: CASSLLLLAGGPMQDTQYF. The chain links TRBV7-2 to TRBJ2-3; 12 nucleotides match TRBD2. Trimming at V came to 2 bases and at J to 5 bases, leaving 14 bases not matched to a gene. The CDR3 runs 19 residues. Germline assignment: CDR1 SGHTA and CDR2 FQGNSA.

This chain uses TRBV28 with TRBJ1-2, with a weak D call TRBD1 (6 bases). This CDR3 has 13 amino acids. Trimming stripped 8 bases from V and 4 bases from J, with 14 bases between. The germline V gene encodes CDR1 MDHEN and CDR2 SYDVKM. The CDR3 DNA is TGTGCCAGCTTAAAGGGGGGGGCCTATGGCTACACCTTC. Its protein product is CASLKGGAYGYTF.

Only a few counts were recorded for this clonotype. J is TRBJ2-3 and V is TRBV20-1, with D unresolved. Germline CDR1 DFQATT, CDR2 SNEGSKA (reference sequence). Trimming removed 8 bases from V and 3 bases from J, with 9 bases in between. CDR3 size: 11 residues. The CDR3 bases are TGCAGTCACTTGCTGACAGATACGCAGTATTTT. Encoded protein: CSHLLTDTQYF.

The chain joins TRBV20-1 to TRBJ2-5; D remains ambiguous. The CDR3 loop spans 16 amino acids. Deletions cut 0 bases from V and 5 bases from J, with 19 bases between. The V gene's germline CDR1 is DFQATT and CDR2 SNEGSKA (reference sequence). The CDR3 spells CSARDPGEELMETQYF. The CDR3 nucleotides are TGCAGTGCTAGAGATCCGGGCGAGGAATTAATGGAGACCCAGTACTTC.

This clonotype was seen a single time. The rearrangement links TRBV5-1 to TRBJ2-1; D possibly corresponds to TRBD1 (6 bases). CDR1 is SGHRS, CDR2 YFSETQ, per germline. Between the trimmed V and J ends, which lost 1 base and 15 bases, there was a span of 23 bases. The CDR3 has 15 residues. The DNA for the CDR3 is TGCGCCAGCAGCTTGCAGGTGCAGGGGAAAGCCGGTCCGTTCTTC. Encoded protein: CASSLQVQGKAGPFF.

The chain joins TRBV6-2 or TRBV6-3 to TRBJ2-4, with a weak D call TRBD2 (6 bases). This CDR3 has 11 amino acids. Germline V gives CDR1 MNHEY, CDR2 SVGEGT. V was shortened by 7 bases and J by 11 bases, with 12 bases between the two germline ends. The CDR3 is CASTNGGVQYF. The CDR3, as DNA: TGTGCCAGCACCAACGGAGGGGTTCAGTACTTC.

This clonotype was picked up a small number of times. The chain is built from TRBV7-2 and TRBJ2-7; D is perhaps TRBD1 or TRBD2 (5 bases each). The CDR3 has 14 residues. Germline-derived CDR1 and CDR2 are SGHTA and FQGNSA. V lost 1 base and J lost 4, with 11 bases in between. The CDR3 here is CASSLGDLRYEQYF. CDR3 nucleotides: TGTGCCAGCAGCTTAGGGGACCTTCGGTACGAGCAGTACTTC.

The chain links TRBV28 to TRBJ2-7; perhaps TRBD1 as D (6 bases). CDR1 and CDR2 from the germline V gene are MDHEN and SYDVKM. Trimming removed 5 bases at V and 0 bases at J, with 14 bases between. CDR3 size: 15 residues. CDR3 sequence reads: CASSRVDRSSYEQYF. CDR3 coding DNA: TGTGCCAGCAGTAGGGTGGACAGAAGCTCCTACGAGCAGTACTTC.

The chain has TRBV29-1 and TRBJ2-4; TRBD1 aligns across 11 bases. The CDR3 is 13 amino acids. Germline V gives CDR1 SQVTM, CDR2 ANQGSEA. With 7 bases clipped from V and 13 bases from J, the junction kept 12 bases outside the gene matches. For the CDR3, the DNA is TGCAGCGCCGCAGGGACAGGGGGTCTGGGGCAGTACTTC. Its protein is CSAAGTGGLGQYF.

This clonotype turned up a few times. As DNA, the CDR3 is TGCGCCAGCAGCTTGGTGGGGCCGAGCTCCTACAATGAGCAGTTCTTC. Amino acids: CASSLVGPSSYNEQFF. This chain links TRBV5-1 with TRBJ2-1; possible D gene TRBD1, 5 bases. Germline V gene data show CDR1 as SGHRS and CDR2 as YFSETQ. The germline V and J ends were trimmed by 0 bases and 0 bases, with 10 bases remaining between them. The CDR3 consists of 16 residues.

This clonotype was detected only once. The chain combines TRBV20-1 with TRBJ1-1; possible D gene TRBD1, 5 bases. The CDR3 sequence is 12 residues long. V lost 3 bases, J lost 6 bases, and 11 bases lay in between. The V gene's germline CDR1 is DFQATT and CDR2 SNEGSKA (reference sequence). The CDR3 region has the DNA TGCAGTGCTAGTATCGGGGCCGCTGAAGCTTTCTTT. The encoded protein is CSASIGAAEAFF.

The V call is TRBV20-1, the J call TRBJ1-2; unclear D gene. V was clipped by 5 bases and J by 7 bases, with 11 bases between them. CDR1 is DFQATT, CDR2 SNEGSKA, per germline (reference sequence). CDR3 size: 11 residues. In DNA form, the CDR3 reads TGCAGTGCTTCGGGCCAGTTTGGCTACACCTTC. Protein product: CSASGQFGYTF.

The chain links TRBV4-3 to TRBJ2-1; 11 bases are shared with TRBD2. The CDR3 length is 16 residues. From germline, CDR1 is LGHNA and CDR2 YSLEER. The V and J ends lost 4 bases and 3 bases, in that order; junction bases with no gene match: 5. The CDR3 loop is CASSPSGTSGYNEQFF. In DNA, the CDR3 is TGCGCCAGCAGCCCCTCCGGGACTAGCGGCTACAATGAGCAGTTCTTC.

This rearrangement joins TRBV6-5 to TRBJ1-5; no firm D call. In germline, CDR1 is MNHEY, CDR2 SVGAGI. Trimming shortened V by 5 bases and J by 7 bases, and 18 bases separated the two germline ends. The CDR3 spans 15 residues. In DNA, the CDR3 is TGTGCCAGCAGTCCAGCGATGAGTTGGGGACAGCCCCAGCATTTT. It codes for CASSPAMSWGQPQHF.

The chain couples TRBV5-1 to TRBJ2-5; D is possibly TRBD2 (6 bases). The assigned J gene may be wrong: the sequence end matches TRBJ2-7 better. There are 15 residues in the CDR3. The germline gives CDR1 SGHRS, CDR2 YFSETQ. CDR3 coding DNA: TGCGCCAGCAGCTTGGAGGAGGGGCGCTGGGCCGAGCAGTACTTC. It translates to CASSLEEGRWAEQYF.